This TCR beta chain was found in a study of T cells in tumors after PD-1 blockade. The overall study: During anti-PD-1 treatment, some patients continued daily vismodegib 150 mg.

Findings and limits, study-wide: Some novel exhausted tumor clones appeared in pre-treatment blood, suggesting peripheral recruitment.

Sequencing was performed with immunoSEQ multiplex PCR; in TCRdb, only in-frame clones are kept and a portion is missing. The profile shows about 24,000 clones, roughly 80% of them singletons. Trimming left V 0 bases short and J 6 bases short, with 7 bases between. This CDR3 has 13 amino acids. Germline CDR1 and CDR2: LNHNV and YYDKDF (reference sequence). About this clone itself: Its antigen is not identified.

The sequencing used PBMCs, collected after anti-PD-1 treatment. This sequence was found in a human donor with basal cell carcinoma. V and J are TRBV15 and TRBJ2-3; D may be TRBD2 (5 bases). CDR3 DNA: TGTGCCACCAGCAGAGATTCGGGGGATACGCAGTATTTT. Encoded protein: CATSRDSGDTQYF.